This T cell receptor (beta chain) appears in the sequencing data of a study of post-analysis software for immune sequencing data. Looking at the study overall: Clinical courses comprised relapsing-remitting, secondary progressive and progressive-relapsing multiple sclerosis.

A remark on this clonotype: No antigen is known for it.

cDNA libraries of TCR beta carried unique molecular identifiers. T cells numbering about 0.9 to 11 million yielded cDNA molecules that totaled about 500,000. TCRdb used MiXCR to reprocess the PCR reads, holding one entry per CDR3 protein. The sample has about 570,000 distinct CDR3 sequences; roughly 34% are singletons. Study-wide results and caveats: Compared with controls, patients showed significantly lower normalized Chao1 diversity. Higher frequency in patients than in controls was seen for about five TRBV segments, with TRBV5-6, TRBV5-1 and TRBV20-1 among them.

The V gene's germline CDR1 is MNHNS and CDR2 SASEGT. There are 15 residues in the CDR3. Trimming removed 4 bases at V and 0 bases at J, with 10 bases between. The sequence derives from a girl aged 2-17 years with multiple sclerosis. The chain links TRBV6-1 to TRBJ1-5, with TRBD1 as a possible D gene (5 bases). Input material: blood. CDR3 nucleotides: TGTGCCAGCAGTGGATTACAGGATAGCAATCAGCCCCAGCATTTT. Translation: CASSGLQDSNQPQHF.